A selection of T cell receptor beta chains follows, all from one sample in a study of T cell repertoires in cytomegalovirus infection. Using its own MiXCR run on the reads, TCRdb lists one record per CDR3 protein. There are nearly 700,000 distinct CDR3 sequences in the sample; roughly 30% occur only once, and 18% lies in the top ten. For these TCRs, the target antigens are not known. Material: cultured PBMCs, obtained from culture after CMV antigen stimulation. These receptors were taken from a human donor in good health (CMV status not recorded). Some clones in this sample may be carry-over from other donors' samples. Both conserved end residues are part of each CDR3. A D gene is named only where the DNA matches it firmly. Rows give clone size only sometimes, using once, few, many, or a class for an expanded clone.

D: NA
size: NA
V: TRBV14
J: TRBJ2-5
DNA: TGTGCCAGCAGCCGTTGGCAGACCGCCCCCGCGGAGACCCAGTACTTC
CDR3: CASSRWQTAPAETQYF

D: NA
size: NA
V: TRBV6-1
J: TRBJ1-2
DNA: TGTGCCAGCGGGCAGGCCGTGGGCTATGGCTACACCTTC
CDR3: CASGQAVGYGYTF

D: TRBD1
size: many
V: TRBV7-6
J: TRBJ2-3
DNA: TGTGCCAGCAGCTTCCTATCCCGCTTGACAGGGGGCACAGATACGCAGTATTTT
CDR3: CASSFLSRLTGGTDTQYF

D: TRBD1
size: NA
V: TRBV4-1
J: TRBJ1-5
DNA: TGCGCCAGCAGCCAGAACAGGGGAGAGGGCCAGCCCCAGCATTTT
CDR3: CASSQNRGEGQPQHF

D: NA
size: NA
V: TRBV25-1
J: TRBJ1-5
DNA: TGTGCCCACAGCAACAAAATAGGTCCGGGACGTTCGCTCAATTTTTATCAGCCCCAGCATTTT
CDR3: CAHSNKIGPGRSLNFYQPQHF

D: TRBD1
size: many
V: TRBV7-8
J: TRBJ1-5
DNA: TGTGCCAGCAGCTTAGTAGGGGGCGGGCGTCAGCCCCAGCATTTT
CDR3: CASSLVGGGRQPQHF

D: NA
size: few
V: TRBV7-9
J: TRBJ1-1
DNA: TGTGCCAGCAGCTTTCAGGGAGGCGGGTACACTGAAGCTTTCTTT
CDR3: CASSFQGGGYTEAFF

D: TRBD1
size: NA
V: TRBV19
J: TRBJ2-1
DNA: TGTGCCAGTTGGGACAGACCTGCGAATGAGCAGTTCTTC
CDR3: CASWDRPANEQFF

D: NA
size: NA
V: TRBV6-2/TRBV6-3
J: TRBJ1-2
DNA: TGTGCCAGCAGTTACCTGGGGGGTCTCTATGGCTACACCTTC
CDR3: CASSYLGGLYGYTF

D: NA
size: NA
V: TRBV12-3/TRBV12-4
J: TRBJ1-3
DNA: TGTGCCAGCAGCCGAGGAATCCTCTCTGGAAACACCATATATTTT
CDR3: CASSRGILSGNTIYF

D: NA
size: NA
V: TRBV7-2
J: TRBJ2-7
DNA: TGTGCCAGCAGCGAGACGGGGCTCGATTTTATCAACGAGCAGTACTTC
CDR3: CASSETGLDFINEQYF

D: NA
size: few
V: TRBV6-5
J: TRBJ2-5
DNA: TGTGCCAGCAGTTACTTATCAGGGGCAGAGACCCAGTACTTC
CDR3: CASSYLSGAETQYF

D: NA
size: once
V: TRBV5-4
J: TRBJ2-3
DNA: TGTGCCAGCAGCTTGACTGGGTCCCTTGGCACAGATACGCAGTATTTT
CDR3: CASSLTGSLGTDTQYF

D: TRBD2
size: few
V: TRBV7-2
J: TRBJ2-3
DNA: TGTGCCAGCAGCCAGAAGCGGGAGGCGGGCACAGATACGCAGTATTTT
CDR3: CASSQKREAGTDTQYF

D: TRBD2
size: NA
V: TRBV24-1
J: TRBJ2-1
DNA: TGTGCCACCAGTGATGTAAGCGGGGGCCCCTACAATGAGCAGTTCTTC
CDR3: CATSDVSGGPYNEQFF

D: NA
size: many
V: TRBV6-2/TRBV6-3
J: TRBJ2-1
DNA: TGTGCCAGCAGCCCGGGTCGAAAGGTCTACAATGAGCAGTTCTTC
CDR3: CASSPGRKVYNEQFF

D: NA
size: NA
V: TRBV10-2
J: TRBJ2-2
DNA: TGCGCCAGCAGTCCAACTAGTCTGGACGGGGAGCTGTTTTTT
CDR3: CASSPTSLDGELFF

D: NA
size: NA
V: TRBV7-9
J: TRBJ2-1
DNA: TGTGCCAGCAGCTCGACTAGGGACAGAGGGGGCAATGAGCAGTTCTTC
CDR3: CASSSTRDRGGNEQFF

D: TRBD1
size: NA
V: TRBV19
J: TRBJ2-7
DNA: TGTGCCAGTAGCCCGGGACAGGTGATCGCCTACGAGCAGTACTTC
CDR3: CASSPGQVIAYEQYF

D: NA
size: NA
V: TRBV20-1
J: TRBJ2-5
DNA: TGCAGTGCGGAAACGCCTGACCAAGAGACCCAGTACTTC
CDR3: CSAETPDQETQYF

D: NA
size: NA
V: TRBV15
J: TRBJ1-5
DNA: TGTGCCACCAGCAGATTTTCCGAGACAGGATTCCCTCAGCCCCAGCATTTT
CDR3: CATSRFSETGFPQPQHF

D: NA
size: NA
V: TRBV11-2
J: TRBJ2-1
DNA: TGTGCCAGCAGCGAGTCCGGAATCGGTGAGCAGTTCTTC
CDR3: CASSESGIGEQFF

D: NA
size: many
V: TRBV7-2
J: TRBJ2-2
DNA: TGTGCCAGCAGCTTACTCTTGAGCAGGGGCACCGGGGAGCTGTTTTTT
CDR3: CASSLLLSRGTGELFF

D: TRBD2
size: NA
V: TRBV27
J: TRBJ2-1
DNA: TGTGCCAGCAGTTTAATCCCTAGGGGGGTTCTAGCGGGTATACTCAATGAGCAGTTCTTC
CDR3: CASSLIPRGVLAGILNEQFF

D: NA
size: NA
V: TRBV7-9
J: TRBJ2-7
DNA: TGTGCCAGCAGCCCCAGGGGGGAGATCTACGAGCAGTACTTC
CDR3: CASSPRGEIYEQYF

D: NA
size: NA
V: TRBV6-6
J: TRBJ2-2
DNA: TGTGCCAGCAGTTACTCGATCGGGATTAACACCGGGGAGCTGTTTTTT
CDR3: CASSYSIGINTGELFF

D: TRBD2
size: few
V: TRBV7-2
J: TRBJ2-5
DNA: TGTGCCAGCAGCCACATGGGGGAGCGGGGGACCCAGTACTTC
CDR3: CASSHMGERGTQYF

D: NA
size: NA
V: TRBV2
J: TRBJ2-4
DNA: TGTGCCAGTCCCTTGTGTTACATCCCCGGTAAAAACATTCAGTACTTC
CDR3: CASPLCYIPGKNIQYF

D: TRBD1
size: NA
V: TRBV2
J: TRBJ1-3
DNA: TGTGCCAGCAGTGCTTTCGGGACAGGCTCTGGAAACACCATATATTTT
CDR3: CASSAFGTGSGNTIYF

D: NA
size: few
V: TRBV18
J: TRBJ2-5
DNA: TGTGCCAGCTCACCAACCGTTGGAGAACCGGAGACCCAGTACTTC
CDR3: CASSPTVGEPETQYF

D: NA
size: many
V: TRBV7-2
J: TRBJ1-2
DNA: TGTGCCAGCAGCCCCCCACGGCGGGTTTCCTATGGCTACACCTTC
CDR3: CASSPPRRVSYGYTF

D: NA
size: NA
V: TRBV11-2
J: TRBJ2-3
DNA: TGTGCCAGCAGCATCACTGGGGCAGATACGCAGTATTTT
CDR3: CASSITGADTQYF

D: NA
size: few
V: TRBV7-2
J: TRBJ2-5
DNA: TGTGCCAGCGTCACCACCCTAGGAGAGACCCAGTACTTC
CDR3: CASVTTLGETQYF

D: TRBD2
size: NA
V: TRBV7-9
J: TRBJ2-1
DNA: TGTGCCAGCAGCTTAAGCGGGGGGGGGATTGAGCAGTTCTTC
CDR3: CASSLSGGGIEQFF

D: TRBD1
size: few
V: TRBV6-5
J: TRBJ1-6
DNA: TGTGCCAGCGGACAGGGGCCCGGCTATAATTCACCCCTCCACTTT
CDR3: CASGQGPGYNSPLHF

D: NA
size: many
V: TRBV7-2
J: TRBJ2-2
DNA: TGTGCCAGCAGCTTATTGGGACCGACGAACACCGGGGAGCTGTTTTTT
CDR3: CASSLLGPTNTGELFF

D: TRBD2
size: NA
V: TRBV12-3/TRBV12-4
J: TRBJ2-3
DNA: TGTGCCAGCAGTCTACTAGCGCTTGCTAGGGATACGCAGTATTTT
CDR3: CASSLLALARDTQYF

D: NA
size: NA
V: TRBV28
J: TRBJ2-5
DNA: TGTGCCAGCAGCACTCAACCTCAGGTTCAAGAGACCCAGTACTTC
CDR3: CASSTQPQVQETQYF

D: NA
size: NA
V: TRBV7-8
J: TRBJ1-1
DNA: TGTGCCAGCAGCTTAGCGGGCCTGGGCGACACTGAAGCTTTCTTT
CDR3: CASSLAGLGDTEAFF

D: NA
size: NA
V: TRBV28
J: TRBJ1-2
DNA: TGTGCCAGCAGTTTACCGCGGGGGGCTAACTATGGCTACACCTTC
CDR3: CASSLPRGANYGYTF

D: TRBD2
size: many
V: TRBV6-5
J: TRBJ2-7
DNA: TGTGCCAGCACCCGTAGCGGGGGGGCCTTCTACGAGCAGTACTTC
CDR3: CASTRSGGAFYEQYF

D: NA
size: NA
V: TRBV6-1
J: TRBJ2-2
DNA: TGTGCCAGCAGGCGGGTAGCCCCCGGGGAGCTGTTTTTT
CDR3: CASRRVAPGELFF

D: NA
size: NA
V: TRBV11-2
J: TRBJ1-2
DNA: TGTGCCAGCAGCTTACGGCCGGCAGTGGGCTACACCTTC
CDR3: CASSLRPAVGYTF

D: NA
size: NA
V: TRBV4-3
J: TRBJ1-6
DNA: TGCGCCAGCAGCCAAGAAGTCTATTCACCCCTCCACTTT
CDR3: CASSQEVYSPLHF

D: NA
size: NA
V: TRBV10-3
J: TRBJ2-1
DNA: TGTGCCATCAGTGAGTGGGCTAGCAATGAGCAGTTCTTC
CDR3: CAISEWASNEQFF

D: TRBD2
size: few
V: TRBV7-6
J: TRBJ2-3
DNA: TGTGCCAGCAGCGTCCTGACTAGCGGGGATACGCAGTATTTT
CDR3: CASSVLTSGDTQYF

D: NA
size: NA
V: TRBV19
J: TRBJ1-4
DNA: TGTGCCACTTCGGTTACACAGACAAATGAAAAACTGTTTTTT
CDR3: CATSVTQTNEKLFF

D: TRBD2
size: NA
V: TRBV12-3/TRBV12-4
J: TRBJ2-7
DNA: TGTGCCAGCAGTGATAGCGGGATGTACGAGCAGTACTTC
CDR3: CASSDSGMYEQYF

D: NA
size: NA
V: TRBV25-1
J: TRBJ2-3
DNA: TGTGCCAGCAGTGGAGGATTGGACAGTCGCACAGATACGCAGTATTTT
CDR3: CASSGGLDSRTDTQYF

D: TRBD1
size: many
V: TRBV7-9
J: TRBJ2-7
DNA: TGTGCCAGCAGTCCCGAGGGACAGTCCTACGAGCAGTACTTC
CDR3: CASSPEGQSYEQYF

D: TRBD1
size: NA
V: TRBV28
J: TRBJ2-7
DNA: TGTGCCATAACCGGGACAGTACCCTACGAGCAGTACTTC
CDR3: CAITGTVPYEQYF

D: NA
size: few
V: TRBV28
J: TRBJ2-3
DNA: TGTGCCAGCAGTTTAGCGGGACAGACCACAGATACGCAGTATTTT
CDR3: CASSLAGQTTDTQYF

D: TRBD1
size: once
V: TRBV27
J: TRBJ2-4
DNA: TGTGCCAGCGGCCTGGACAGGGGGGCGAACATTCAGTACTTC
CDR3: CASGLDRGANIQYF

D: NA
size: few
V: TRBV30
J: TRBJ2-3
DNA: TGTGCCTGGAGTGAGCAGAAATCAGATACGCAGTATTTT
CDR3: CAWSEQKSDTQYF

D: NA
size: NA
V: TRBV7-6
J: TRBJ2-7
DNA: TGTGCCAGCAGCTTAGGGGAAGGGACATACCCCTACGAGCAGTACTTC
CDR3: CASSLGEGTYPYEQYF

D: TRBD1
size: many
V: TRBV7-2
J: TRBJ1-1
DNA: TGTGCCAGCAGCGCGAGGGACAGGGGAGGGCCTGAAGCTTTCTTT
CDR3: CASSARDRGGPEAFF

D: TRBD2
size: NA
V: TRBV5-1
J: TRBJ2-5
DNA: TGCGCCAGCAGCAAGCGGGGCGGCGAGACCCAGTACTTC
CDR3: CASSKRGGETQYF